This TCR beta chain stems from a study of read filtering for tumor transcriptome and immune sequencing (dated by TCRdb to the early 2020s). Turning to the overall study: The cohort consisted of roughly 18 male and over eleven female patients, with a mean age of approximately 70 years and an age range of about 45 to 90. By revised international staging, fewer than ten patients were R-ISS I, under 20 were R-ISS II and more than five were R-ISS III. Using the same bone marrow samples, the study compared TCR repertoires obtained by targeted immune repertoire sequencing with those obtained by bulk whole-transcriptome sequencing. One main goal was a read-filtering strategy for immune repertoire data, in particular deciding whether clonotypes backed by only one read should be removed. Whole-transcriptome libraries were prepared with the TruSeq RNA Access Library Prep Kit after DNase treatment. Per sample, about 4 to 11 million TCR-region mapped reads were obtained with IR-seq, compared with only roughly 75 to 1,400 with RNA-seq.

Here is what the overall study found, with its caveats: The sorted CD138-negative fraction was composed of a mixed bone marrow immune population rather than of purified T cells. In IR-seq, single-read clonotypes were roughly four fifths of clonotypes but about 3.5% of total reads; in RNA-seq they were 74.6% of clonotypes and less than 45% of reads. Removing single-read clonotypes increased the correlation between IR-seq and RNA-seq shared clonotype proportions. Compared with RNA-seq, IR-seq captured clonotypes at much greater depth and more reliably, and a smaller IR-seq throughput was enough to identify most of the shared clonotypes.

Every patient had bone marrow sampled at the time of active disease. Ficoll-Hypaque density gradient centrifugation was used to isolate bone marrow mononuclear cells. Myeloma plasma cells were removed and CD138-negative cells were obtained by negative selection following labeling with CD138 magnetic microbeads on a MACS separator. The purity of the isolated cells was checked by flow cytometry with CD138 antibodies on an Attune NxT. TRIzol reagent was used to extract total RNA, and a NanoDrop spectrophotometer was used to quantify the extracted RNA. Paired RNA-seq and IR-seq were performed on each patient's CD138-negative bone marrow sample. Starting from 400 to 450 ng RNA, TCR libraries were constructed with the Immunoverse kit using molecular barcoded adaptors that cover the alpha/delta and beta/gamma chains. The same RNA used for transcriptome sequencing was used for TCR library preparation. TCR libraries were sequenced on an Illumina HiSeq 4000 with 2 x 150 cycles. Processing in the source paper ran as follows. MiXCR aligned TCR reads to human V, D, J and C references and assembled the aligned reads into CDR3 clonotypes, with quality filtering and error correction included. Clonotype counts and gene usage diversity were analyzed with the tcR package in R. For inspection of raw mapping reads, RNA-seq reads were mapped by STAR aligner version 2.5.3a onto GRCh37 of the human genome. To test how sequencing depth affected the clonotypes detected, IR-seq fastq files were randomly downsampled with Seqtk 1.3. In-frame beta chains were kept once TCRdb had trimmed the public reads at Q25 with fastp and called clones with MiXCR. Here each entry gathers all rows of one CDR3 protein and keeps the most common genes and DNA. These V and J calls rely on TCRdb rather than the paper's analysis. In this sample the table shows 50,000 to 65,000 distinct CDR3 sequences, around an eighth of which occur a single time. The top ten hold approximately 16% of the sample.

Including cysteine and phenylalanine, the CDR3 has 16 amino acids. CDR3 DNA is the only sequence kept; it has 48 bases, read in frame from the first base. CDR1 is given as MNHEY and CDR2 as SMNVEV, both from the germline V gene (reference sequence). The germline ends are 16 bases apart after V is trimmed by 7 bases and J by 0 bases. This clonotype appeared many times. Its antigen specificity is not known. No per-base quality is available; no much larger clone lies one base away. Input material: a population of CD138-negative cells sorted from bone marrow. This specimen's cell subset or site label, interpreted: bone marrow mononuclear cells depleted of CD138+ plasma/myeloma cells by negative magnetic selection. The origin of this receptor is a donor at least 40 years old with multiple myeloma. The chain links TRBV27 with TRBJ1-5; the best D guess is TRBD1, with 6 bases matching. For the CDR3, the sequence is CASISDGTNSNQPQHF. The DNA is as follows: TGTGCCAGCATTAGTGACGGGACAAATAGCAATCAGCCCCAGCATTTT.